This section outlines one T cell receptor beta chain sequence together with its context. No antigen is known for it. V was pared by 11 bases and J by 12 bases, with 17 bases between. The CDR3 is 11 amino acids. Germline CDR1 and CDR2: LNHDA and SQIVND (reference sequence). These data belong to a study of OX40 agonist ivuxolimab in advanced cancers. Study at large: The patients' treatment was ivuxolimab, an agonistic anti-OX40 (CD134) antibody. General study results and limits: Partial responders at 0.1-3.0 mg/kg had among the lowest clonal expansion.

Blood sampling took place at baseline, cycle 4 day 1, and cycle 7 day 1. Profiled with immunoSEQ multiplex PCR; TCRdb holds only in-frame clones, not every one. Seen here are approximately 59,000 clones, about 88% observed once, and the top ten hold approximately 0.8%. The chain recombines TRBV19 with TRBJ2-4, with D uncertain. This sequence was found in an adult with an advanced solid tumor such as melanoma, head and neck, liver or kidney cancer. The specimen comprised CD4+ or CD8+ T cells sorted from blood, sampled in a trial of the OX40 agonist ivuxolimab. The CDR3 loop reads CAATSGFAQYF. Here the CDR3 DNA reads TGTGCCGCTACGAGTGGCTTTGCTCAGTACTTC.